This T cell receptor (beta chain) was identified during a study of early T cells in non-severe SARS-CoV-2 infection. Study overall: From unsorted whole blood, bulk RNA was sequenced, and the chains remained unpaired.

V lost 1 base and J lost 4, with 13 bases in between. CDR3 size: 15 residues. Germline V gives CDR1 SGHRS, CDR2 YFSETQ. On this clonotype itself: Its antigen is undetermined.

General study findings and limits: Matching against VDJdb likely underestimated virus-specific expansions, favoring anti-spike CD8.

Individually, cDNA molecules had unique molecular identifiers attached to them. TCRdb ran MiXCR on the 5' RACE reads and lists one entry per CDR3 protein. The top ten hold almost 6.5% of the sample, which has 60,000 to 75,000 distinct CDR3 sequences, about an eighth seen once. The specimen sequenced was whole blood. The rearrangement uses TRBV5-1 and TRBJ2-3; possibly TRBD1 for D (6 bases). The TCR sequence derives from an adult who was a healthcare worker with PCR-confirmed SARS-CoV-2 infection or an uninfected control (not recorded which). The CDR3 spells CASSLLGRGSDTQYF. CDR3 bases: TGCGCCAGCAGCTTGTTGGGAAGGGGGTCAGATACGCAGTATTTT.